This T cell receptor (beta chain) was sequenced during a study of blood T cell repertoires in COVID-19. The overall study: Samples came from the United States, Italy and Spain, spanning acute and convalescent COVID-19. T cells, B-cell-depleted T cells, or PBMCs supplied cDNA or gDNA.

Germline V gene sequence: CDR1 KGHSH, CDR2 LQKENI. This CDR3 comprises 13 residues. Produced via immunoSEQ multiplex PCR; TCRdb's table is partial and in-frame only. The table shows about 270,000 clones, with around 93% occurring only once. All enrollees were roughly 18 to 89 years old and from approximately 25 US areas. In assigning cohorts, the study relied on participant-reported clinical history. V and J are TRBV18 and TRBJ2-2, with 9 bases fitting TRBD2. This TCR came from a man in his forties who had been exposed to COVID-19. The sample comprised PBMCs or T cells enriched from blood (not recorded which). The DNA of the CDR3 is TGTAGGAGGGCTAGCGGGGACACCGGGGAGCTGTTTTTT. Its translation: CRRASGDTGELFF.